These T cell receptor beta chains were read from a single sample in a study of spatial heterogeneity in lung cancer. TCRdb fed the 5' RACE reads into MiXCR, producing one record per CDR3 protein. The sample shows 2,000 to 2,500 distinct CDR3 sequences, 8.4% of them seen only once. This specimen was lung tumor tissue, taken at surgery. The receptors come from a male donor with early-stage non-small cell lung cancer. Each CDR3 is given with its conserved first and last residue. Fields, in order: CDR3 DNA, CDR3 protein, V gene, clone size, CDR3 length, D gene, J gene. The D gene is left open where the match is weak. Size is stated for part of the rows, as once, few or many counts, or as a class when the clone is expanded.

CDR3nt: TGCAGCGTTGGGACTTCTCTCTACAATGAGCAGTTCTTC
CDR3aa: CSVGTSLYNEQFF
v_gene: TRBV29-1
abundance: NA
len: 13
d_gene: NA
j_gene: TRBJ2-1

CDR3nt: TGTGCCAGCAGAACCGGGACAGGGCGCTATGGCTACACCTTC
CDR3aa: CASRTGTGRYGYTF
v_gene: TRBV6-6
abundance: large
len: 14
d_gene: TRBD1
j_gene: TRBJ1-2

CDR3nt: TGTGCCATCAGTGAGTCAGGACAGGGGGATGGCTACACCTTC
CDR3aa: CAISESGQGDGYTF
v_gene: TRBV10-3
abundance: medium-sized
len: 14
d_gene: TRBD1
j_gene: TRBJ1-2

CDR3nt: TGTGCCAGCAGTTACTTAACTAGCGGGGGTGAGCAGTTCTTC
CDR3aa: CASSYLTSGGEQFF
v_gene: TRBV6-2/TRBV6-3
abundance: many
len: 14
d_gene: TRBD2
j_gene: TRBJ2-1

CDR3nt: TGTGCCAGTCGGGAACTCCCCCTAAAAGCTTTCTTT
CDR3aa: CASRELPLKAFF
v_gene: TRBV6-2/TRBV6-3
abundance: many
len: 12
d_gene: NA
j_gene: TRBJ1-1

CDR3nt: TGTGCCAGCAGCCCAGGGACGGATTCCTACGAGCAGTACTTC
CDR3aa: CASSPGTDSYEQYF
v_gene: TRBV7-9
abundance: medium-sized
len: 14
d_gene: NA
j_gene: TRBJ2-7

CDR3nt: TGTGCCAGCAGTTTACCGGGAGAGGGCTACAATGAGCAGTTCTTC
CDR3aa: CASSLPGEGYNEQFF
v_gene: TRBV27
abundance: large
len: 15
d_gene: NA
j_gene: TRBJ2-1

CDR3nt: TGTGCCAGCAGCTTCGGTGCGGGGGAGGGCGAGCAGTACTTC
CDR3aa: CASSFGAGEGEQYF
v_gene: TRBV5-4
abundance: few
len: 14
d_gene: TRBD2
j_gene: TRBJ2-7

CDR3nt: TGCAGTGCTCCACAGGGGGAGACCCAGTACTTC
CDR3aa: CSAPQGETQYF
v_gene: TRBV20-1
abundance: many
len: 11
d_gene: TRBD1
j_gene: TRBJ2-5

CDR3nt: TGTGCCAGCTCCAAGGGACAGGGTAGAGGCACCGGGGAGCTGTTTTTT
CDR3aa: CASSKGQGRGTGELFF
v_gene: TRBV6-1
abundance: medium-sized
len: 16
d_gene: TRBD1
j_gene: TRBJ2-2

CDR3nt: TGTGCCAGCAGCTCCAGGACCGGAACTTCCGAGCAGTACTTC
CDR3aa: CASSSRTGTSEQYF
v_gene: TRBV13
abundance: many
len: 14
d_gene: NA
j_gene: TRBJ2-7

CDR3nt: TGTGCCAGTAGACTCTCAGGGGAGACCCAGTACTTC
CDR3aa: CASRLSGETQYF
v_gene: TRBV19
abundance: few
len: 12
d_gene: NA
j_gene: TRBJ2-5

CDR3nt: TGTGCCAGCAGCTTGCACCGCGGGGGGCTCAACTATGGCTACACCTTC
CDR3aa: CASSLHRGGLNYGYTF
v_gene: TRBV5-6
abundance: NA
len: 16
d_gene: NA
j_gene: TRBJ1-2

CDR3nt: TGTGCCAGCAGTTTAGGAGGAGCGCAAGAGACCCAGTACTTC
CDR3aa: CASSLGGAQETQYF
v_gene: TRBV12-3/TRBV12-4
abundance: many
len: 14
d_gene: NA
j_gene: TRBJ2-5

CDR3nt: TGTGCCACCGGGACAGGGGTGAATAATTCACCCCTCCACTTT
CDR3aa: CATGTGVNNSPLHF
v_gene: TRBV10-3
abundance: medium-sized
len: 14
d_gene: TRBD1
j_gene: TRBJ1-6

CDR3nt: TGTGCCATATCGGAGGGCAGGGGAACTAACAATCAGCCCCAGCATTTT
CDR3aa: CAISEGRGTNNQPQHF
v_gene: TRBV10-3
abundance: medium-sized
len: 16
d_gene: NA
j_gene: TRBJ1-5

CDR3nt: TGTGCCAGCAGCATACAGGGGGCGGGCACTGAAGCTTTCTTT
CDR3aa: CASSIQGAGTEAFF
v_gene: TRBV5-5
abundance: medium-sized
len: 14
d_gene: TRBD1
j_gene: TRBJ1-1

CDR3nt: TGCGCCAGCAGCTTGAATCTGAGAGATACGCAGTATTTT
CDR3aa: CASSLNLRDTQYF
v_gene: TRBV5-1
abundance: many
len: 13
d_gene: NA
j_gene: TRBJ2-3

CDR3nt: TGTGCCAGCAGACGTAGGACAGTTCTCTCCTACAATGAGCAGTTCTTC
CDR3aa: CASRRRTVLSYNEQFF
v_gene: TRBV6-4
abundance: NA
len: 16
d_gene: NA
j_gene: TRBJ2-1

CDR3nt: TGTGCCATCAGTGAGTCCCAGGACCTGAACACTGAAGCTTTCTTT
CDR3aa: CAISESQDLNTEAFF
v_gene: TRBV10-3
abundance: medium-sized
len: 15
d_gene: NA
j_gene: TRBJ1-1

CDR3nt: TGTGCCAGCAGTTTATGGCCATGGACAGGGGGGTCCTTCGAGCAGTACTTC
CDR3aa: CASSLWPWTGGSFEQYF
v_gene: TRBV27
abundance: medium-sized
len: 17
d_gene: TRBD1
j_gene: TRBJ2-7

CDR3nt: TGCAGTGCCCCACAGGGTGGGCCCTACACAGATACGCAGTATTTT
CDR3aa: CSAPQGGPYTDTQYF
v_gene: TRBV20-1
abundance: medium-sized
len: 15
d_gene: NA
j_gene: TRBJ2-3

CDR3nt: TGTGCCAGCAGCACCCGGACTAGCGGGCGCACAGATACGCAGTATTTT
CDR3aa: CASSTRTSGRTDTQYF
v_gene: TRBV7-2
abundance: large
len: 16
d_gene: TRBD2
j_gene: TRBJ2-3

CDR3nt: TGTGCCAGCAGCCCCAAGACTAGCGGCCTCTACACGCAGTATTTT
CDR3aa: CASSPKTSGLYTQYF
v_gene: TRBV7-8
abundance: medium-sized
len: 15
d_gene: TRBD2
j_gene: TRBJ2-3

CDR3nt: TGTGCCAGCAGCTTGGCCTGGAGCGGGGGGGGAGATACGCAGTATTTT
CDR3aa: CASSLAWSGGGDTQYF
v_gene: TRBV5-4
abundance: medium-sized
len: 16
d_gene: TRBD2
j_gene: TRBJ2-3

CDR3nt: TGTGCCAGCAGGACTACAGGGGGGACTAATGAAAAACTGTTTTTT
CDR3aa: CASRTTGGTNEKLFF
v_gene: TRBV6-5
abundance: medium-sized
len: 15
d_gene: TRBD1
j_gene: TRBJ1-4

CDR3nt: TGTGCCAGCAGCTCCTCCGGGACAGAGAACAATGAGCAGTTCTTC
CDR3aa: CASSSSGTENNEQFF
v_gene: TRBV7-3
abundance: medium-sized
len: 15
d_gene: TRBD1
j_gene: TRBJ2-1

CDR3nt: TGCAGTGCTAGAGATCTTAAAAGAGGACCTTTCCTGGGCGAGCAGTACTTC
CDR3aa: CSARDLKRGPFLGEQYF
v_gene: TRBV20-1
abundance: many
len: 17
d_gene: NA
j_gene: TRBJ2-7

CDR3nt: TGTGCCAGCAGTTCCCGGGACAGGGCTTACGAGCAGTACTTC
CDR3aa: CASSSRDRAYEQYF
v_gene: TRBV6-5
abundance: medium-sized
len: 14
d_gene: TRBD1
j_gene: TRBJ2-7

CDR3nt: TGTGCCAGCAGTTACAACGGCAACTACGAGCAGTACTTC
CDR3aa: CASSYNGNYEQYF
v_gene: TRBV6-5
abundance: medium-sized
len: 13
d_gene: NA
j_gene: TRBJ2-7

CDR3nt: TGCGCCAGCAGTGAGTCGATAGCGGGGGGGCCAGGTGATACGCAGTATTTT
CDR3aa: CASSESIAGGPGDTQYF
v_gene: TRBV10-2
abundance: medium-sized
len: 17
d_gene: TRBD2
j_gene: TRBJ2-3

CDR3nt: TGCGCCAGCAGCTTAAATAGACGGATCCAAGAGACCCAGTACTTC
CDR3aa: CASSLNRRIQETQYF
v_gene: TRBV5-1
abundance: many
len: 15
d_gene: NA
j_gene: TRBJ2-5

CDR3nt: TGCGCCAGCAGCTTGTTTCCCCTAGCGGGACGTGGTGAGCAGTTCTTC
CDR3aa: CASSLFPLAGRGEQFF
v_gene: TRBV5-1
abundance: once
len: 16
d_gene: TRBD2
j_gene: TRBJ2-1

CDR3nt: TGTGCCAGCAGCGTAGCTGGGGGTAGGGGTGAGCAGTTCTTC
CDR3aa: CASSVAGGRGEQFF
v_gene: TRBV9
abundance: NA
len: 14
d_gene: NA
j_gene: TRBJ2-1

CDR3nt: TGTGCCAGCAGCCCCGGGACAGGGCCCCTCCACTTT
CDR3aa: CASSPGTGPLHF
v_gene: TRBV9
abundance: medium-sized
len: 12
d_gene: TRBD1
j_gene: TRBJ1-6

CDR3nt: TGTGCCAGCAGCCCGGCTAGCGGGGGGGCCATAGATACGCAGTATTTT
CDR3aa: CASSPASGGAIDTQYF
v_gene: TRBV3-1
abundance: medium-sized
len: 16
d_gene: TRBD2
j_gene: TRBJ2-3

CDR3nt: TGTGCCAGCAGTCCGTCCTTCGGGGCCCATAATGAAAAACTGTTTTTT
CDR3aa: CASSPSFGAHNEKLFF
v_gene: TRBV12-3/TRBV12-4
abundance: medium-sized
len: 16
d_gene: NA
j_gene: TRBJ1-4